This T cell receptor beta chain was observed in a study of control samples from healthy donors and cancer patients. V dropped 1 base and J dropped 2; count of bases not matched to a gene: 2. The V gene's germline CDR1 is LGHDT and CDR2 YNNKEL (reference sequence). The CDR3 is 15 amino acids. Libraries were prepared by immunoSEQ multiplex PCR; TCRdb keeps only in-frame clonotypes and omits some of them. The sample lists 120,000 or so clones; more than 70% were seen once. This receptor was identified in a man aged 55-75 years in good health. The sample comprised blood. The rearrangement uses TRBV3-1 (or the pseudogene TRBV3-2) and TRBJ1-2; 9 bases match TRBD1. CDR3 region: CASSQGGQGNYGYTF. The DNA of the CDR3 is TGTGCCAGCAGCCAAGGGGGACAGGGAAACTATGGCTACACCTTC.